Following are 17 T cell receptor beta chains from one sample sequenced in a study of shared clonotypes between healthy human individuals (TCRdb year 2020). Library method: the immunoSEQ multiplex PCR assay. This is the immuneACCESS table as TCRdb keeps it, with only in-frame sequences that have V and J called. A part of the clones is gone; compared with another copy, unresolved V genes explain less than half, and the rest is unexplained. This sample lists roughly 2.5 million clones; about 92% were detected once. The top ten constitute roughly 0.13% of the sample. The sequencing input was naive CD4+ T cells sorted from blood. The cell subset or site label for this specimen denotes: CD45RA+ positively selected. The source is a man younger than 35 in good health.

The chain uses TRBV7-9 and TRBJ2-7; 8 nucleotides match TRBD1. J was trimmed by 2 bases and V by 5 bases; bases with no gene match: 8. Germline loops: CDR1 SEHNR, CDR2 FQNEAQ (reference sequence). The CDR3 is 15 residues long. The CDR3 region has the DNA TGTGCCAGCAGCGTCGGACAGGGCCAAACCTACGAGCAGTACTTC. It translates to CASSVGQGQTYEQYF.

The chain combines TRBV10-3 with TRBJ2-3; TRBD1 matches 7 bases. Germline V lookup: CDR1 ENHRY, CDR2 SYGVKD. This CDR3 has 17 amino acids. The V segment lost 0 bases and the J segment 0 bases; nucleotides outside the gene matches: 6. As DNA, the CDR3 is TGTGCCATCAGTGAGTCCTACAGGGGAGCAAGCACAGATACGCAGTATTTT. Encoded protein: CAISESYRGASTDTQYF.

As DNA, the CDR3 is TGTGCCATACGGGACATCAACACACGGGTTGGCTATGGCTACACCTTC. It yields the protein CAIRDINTRVGYGYTF. The chain joins TRBV10-3 to TRBJ1-2, with a tentative D call TRBD1 (6 bases). There are 16 residues in the CDR3. Between the trimmed V and J ends, which lost 9 bases and 4 bases, there was a span of 24 bases. The germline gives CDR1 ENHRY, CDR2 SYGVKD.

The chain couples TRBV6-6 to TRBJ2-2; 9 bases fit TRBD1. CDR1 and CDR2 (germline): MNHNY, SVGAGI (reference sequence). The CDR3 covers 16 residues. The J segment lost 6 bases and the V segment lost 2 bases, leaving 7 bases of the junction unmatched. The CDR3 DNA sequence: TGTGCCAGCAGTTACAGGACAGGGGATGGGTCCGGGGAGCTGTTTTTT. Its translation is CASSYRTGDGSGELFF.

The count of this clone is one. The V and J genes are TRBV25-1 and TRBJ2-1; D might be TRBD1 or TRBD2, each matching 5 bases. Trimming removed 2 bases from V and 4 bases from J, with 12 bases in between. Germline values: CDR1 MGHDK, CDR2 SYGVNS. The CDR3 totals 15 residues. The CDR3 loop reads CASSEPGTGYNEQFF. CDR3 DNA sequence: TGTGCCAGCAGTGAACCTGGGACGGGGTACAATGAGCAGTTCTTC.

The V and J genes are TRBV5-8 and TRBJ1-2, with 9 bases that match TRBD1. Germline V gene data show CDR1 as SGHTS and CDR2 as YDEGEE. The trim removed 4 bases at V and 8 bases at J, leaving 6 bases unmatched. The CDR3 is made up of 13 amino acids. CDR3 sequence: CASSKRTGEGYTF. DNA of the CDR3: TGTGCCAGCAGCAAACGGACAGGGGAAGGCTACACCTTC.

Remarks on this clone: The sample has other DNA sequences that encode this CDR3 too. J is TRBJ1-2 and V is TRBV18; tentative D call: TRBD1 (6 bases). Per the germline V gene, CDR1 is KGHSH and CDR2 is LQKENI. V gave up 6 bases and J gave up 2 bases, with 10 bases separating them. This CDR3 is built from 13 residues. This CDR3 is CASSPGQNYGYTF. CDR3 in DNA: TGTGCCAGCTCCCCCGGACAGAACTATGGCTACACCTTC.

This chain uses TRBV7-2 with TRBJ2-7; 10 bases are a match to TRBD1. Germline loops: CDR1 SGHTA, CDR2 FQGNSA. The ends lost 5 bases at V and 3 bases at J; junction bases unmatched: 4. The CDR3 is 14 amino acids. CDR3 sequence reads: CASSPWTGGYEQYF. The CDR3 DNA sequence: TGTGCCAGCAGCCCTTGGACAGGGGGCTACGAGCAGTACTTC.

CDR3 residues: CASSHPLGQGNIQYF. The CDR3 coding sequence is TGCGCCAGCAGCCACCCCTTGGGACAGGGGAACATTCAGTACTTC. The chain couples TRBV4-1 to TRBJ2-4; 10 nucleotides agree with TRBD1. The CDR3 contains 15 residues. The germline V gene encodes CDR1 MGHRA and CDR2 YSYEKL. Trimming removed 3 bases from V and 7 bases from J; junction bases left unmatched: 6.

CDR3 loop: CASSRLGTIHGYTF. DNA of the CDR3: TGTGCCAGCAGCCGCCTTGGGACAATTCATGGCTACACCTTC. The chain links TRBV14 to TRBJ1-2, with D perhaps TRBD1 (6 bases). The V and J ends lost 4 bases and 6 bases respectively, with 15 bases between them. There are 14 residues in the CDR3. Germline V gene data show CDR1 as SGHDN and CDR2 as FVKESK.

This chain links TRBV10-3 with TRBJ2-2; a possible D gene is TRBD1 (6 bases). V lost 5 bases, J lost 1 base, and 11 bases lay in between. Germline V gene sequence: CDR1 ENHRY, CDR2 SYGVKD. This CDR3 has 15 amino acids. The CDR3 coding sequence is TGTGCCATCAGTCTTCGGGGACAGAACACCGGGGAGCTGTTTTTT. Translating it yields CAISLRGQNTGELFF.

This chain uses TRBV11-3 with TRBJ2-3, with 7 bases that match TRBD1. Germline trimming cut 4 bases from V and 0 bases from J; bases unmatched to any gene: 1. From germline, CDR1 is SGHNT and CDR2 YENEEA. This CDR3 is 14 amino acids long. The CDR3 nucleotides read TGTGCCAGCAGCTGGGGACAGAGCACAGATACGCAGTATTTT. This sequence encodes CASSWGQSTDTQYF.

About this clone itself: This sample also contains other DNA sequences that code for the same CDR3. The V and J genes are TRBV6-1 and TRBJ1-5; D remains unclear. The CDR3 sequence is 13 residues long. Germline lookup yields CDR1 MNHNS and CDR2 SASEGT. The germline V and J ends were trimmed by 7 bases and 0 bases, with 7 bases remaining between them. CDR3 nucleotides: TGTGCCAGCACAGGTGGTAGCAATCAGCCCCAGCATTTT. This encodes CASTGGSNQPQHF.

The gene calls are TRBV6-5 and TRBJ2-5, with a weak D call TRBD2 (7 bases). The CDR3 runs 15 residues. The V gene's germline CDR1 is MNHEY and CDR2 SVGAGI. Trimming shortened V by 0 bases and J by 9 bases, and 17 bases separated the two germline ends. CDR3 sequence reads: CASSYSGGPEWSQYF. In DNA form, the CDR3 reads TGTGCCAGCAGTTACTCGGGGGGGCCCGAGTGGTCCCAGTACTTC.

This chain connects TRBV5-4 to TRBJ1-6; D might be TRBD1 (6 bases). V lost 0 bases to trimming and J lost 4 bases, with 11 bases between them. Germline CDR1 reads SGHNT; CDR2 reads YYREEE (reference sequence). This CDR3 contains 16 residues. CDR3 amino acids: CASSLGGATYNSPLHF. The CDR3 nucleotides read TGTGCCAGCAGCTTGGGGGGGGCCACTTATAATTCACCCCTCCACTTT.

This clone has a single count. The chain joins TRBV5-4 to TRBJ2-2; 8 bases fit TRBD2. CDR1 SGHNT and CDR2 YYREEE come from the germline V gene (reference sequence). J was trimmed by 7 bases and V by 2 bases; bases with no gene match: 7. The length of the CDR3 is 15 residues. This CDR3 reads CASSLRGGHGGELFF. CDR3 in DNA: TGTGCCAGCAGCTTACGGGGGGGCCACGGCGGGGAGCTGTTTTTT.

The V gene is TRBV2, the J gene TRBJ1-2, with D possibly TRBD1 on 6 matching bases. The V end lost 5 bases, the J end lost 8 bases, and 27 bases lay between the germline ends. The CDR3 length is 17 residues. CDR1 is SNHLY and CDR2 is FYNNEI in the germline V gene. The CDR3 protein is CASSPDSGVSTDGGYTF. The CDR3 region has the DNA TGTGCCAGCAGTCCGGACAGTGGGGTCAGTACGGACGGAGGCTACACCTTC.